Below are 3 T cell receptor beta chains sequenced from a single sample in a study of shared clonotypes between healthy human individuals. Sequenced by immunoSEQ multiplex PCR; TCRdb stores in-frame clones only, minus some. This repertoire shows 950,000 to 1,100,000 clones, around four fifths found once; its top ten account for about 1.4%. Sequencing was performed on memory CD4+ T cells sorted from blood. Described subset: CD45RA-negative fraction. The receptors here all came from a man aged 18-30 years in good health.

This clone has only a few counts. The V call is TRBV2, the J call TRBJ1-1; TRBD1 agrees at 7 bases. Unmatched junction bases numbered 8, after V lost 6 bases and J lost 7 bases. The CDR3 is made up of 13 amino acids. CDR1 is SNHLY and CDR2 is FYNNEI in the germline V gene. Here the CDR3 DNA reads TGTGCCAGCAGAAGGGACAGAAACCTTGAAGCTTTCTTT. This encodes CASRRDRNLEAFF. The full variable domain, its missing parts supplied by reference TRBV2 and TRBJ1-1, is EPEVTQTPSHQVTQMGQEVILRCVPISNHLYFYWYRQILGQKVEFLVSFYNNEISEKSEIFDDQFSVERPDGSNFTLKIRSTKLEDSAMYFCASRRDRNLEAFFGQGTRLTVV.

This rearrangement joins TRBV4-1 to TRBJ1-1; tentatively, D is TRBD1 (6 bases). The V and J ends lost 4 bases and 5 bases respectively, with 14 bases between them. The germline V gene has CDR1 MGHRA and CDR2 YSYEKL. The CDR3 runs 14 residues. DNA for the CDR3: TGCGCCAGCAGCCGACCAACAGGGAGAACTGAAGCTTTCTTT. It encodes CASSRPTGRTEAFF.

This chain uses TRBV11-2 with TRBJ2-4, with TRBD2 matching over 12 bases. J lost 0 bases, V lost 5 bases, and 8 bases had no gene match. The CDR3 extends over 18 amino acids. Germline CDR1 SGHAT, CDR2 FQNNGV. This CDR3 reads CASSPRTSGNLAKNIQYF. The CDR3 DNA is TGTGCCAGCAGCCCGAGGACTAGCGGGAATCTAGCCAAAAACATTCAGTACTTC.